This T cell receptor (beta chain) is drawn from a study of long-term antiretroviral therapy in people with HIV (dated by TCRdb to the early 2020s). Describing the broader study: The earliest samples were collected about a decade before the 2015 WHO recommendation for immediate ART, when ART was typically delayed until CD4 counts fell. Whether ART initiation and durable HIV suppression were associated with changes in peripheral blood TRB repertoire composition and diversity was tested in a retrospective serial study. The cohort contributed under 200 cryopreserved PBMC samples from around 30 adults with confirmed HIV infection, collected serially over a mean of approximately six years (range 1-12). About 35% of the 30 participants with HIV were female. No cross-contamination during QIAcube processing turned up in test extractions that ran a monoclonal T-cell line alongside 33 polyclonal samples. Beyond this particular receptor, the publication reports: Because cell numbers in pre-ART samples were limited, unsorted PBMC were profiled instead of sorted CD4+ and CD8+ T cells. Inferences about post-ART repertoire changes were limited because no data were available on ART adherence, viral resistance or therapy changes. Compared with controls, HIV repertoires had narrower CDR3 length ranges, and the network structure pointed to an antigen-experienced repertoire that shifted only slightly toward naive after ART. The repertoire was dominated across all time points by expanded TRB clones identified before ART initiation, although this dominance was seen to fluctuate and to decrease in many PLHIV after ART. The samples span the years 2004 to 2017, and the ART regimens used may be less effective than current regimens. A significant increase in TRB diversity was found to be associated with ART initiation, although TRB diversity was observed to remain significantly below that of transplant donor controls even after long-term ART. Limited PBMC availability meant only the TCR beta chain was sequenced, without alpha chain pairing.

Participants were included only if at least one PBMC sample before ART initiation and at least two post-ART samples were available. Every participant with HIV received treatment in the United States of America. Cryopreserved samples of about 1-10 million PBMC were thawed and washed before DNA extraction. At the time of the earliest PBMC sample, participants with HIV were aged between roughly 20 and 54 years. PBMC samples from each participant spanned 1-4 timepoints before ART initiation and 2-8 timepoints after ART initiation, with a median of 7 samples. For every participant, serial HIV viral load, CD4+ T-cell count, ART history and demographic data were obtained. Genomic DNA was extracted from unsorted PBMC with a Qiagen kit on a QIAcube, processed in batches of 12 samples. Comment on this clone: The antigen it binds to is not known. Base qualities are not recorded, but no much larger clone differs from it by a single base.

The CDR3 has 13 amino acids, counting the end cysteine and phenylalanine. CDR3 DNA is the only sequence kept; it has 39 bases, read in frame from the first base. CDR1 and CDR2, looked up from the germline V gene, are MNHEY and SVGAGI. Cut back by 6 bases and 4 bases, the V and J ends lie 7 bases apart. The immunoSEQ hsTCRB v3.0 assay was used at survey level resolution for TRB variable region sequencing. A depth of roughly 35,000-55,000 T-cell genomes per sample was targeted for TRB sequencing. An Illumina MiSeq with a v3 150-cycle kit was used to sequence the pooled TRB libraries. Per the authors' processing: Analysis of repertoires was carried out in R inside a reproducible Nextflow workflow spanning QC, data transformation and analysis. Custom analyses were implemented in LymphoSeq2, an R package for AIRR-Seq data exploration. A few samples that yielded fewer than 5000 total TRB sequences were excluded, so that about 200 HIV repertoires were analyzed. Among the 188 retained HIV repertoires, roughly 60 were collected before ART initiation and about 130 were collected after ART initiation. Repertoires were downsampled to 5000 TRB nucleotide sequences, and summary statistics were averaged over 100 downsampling iterations. Only TRB sequences with CDR3 regions of at least seven amino acids were retained for analysis. Diversity was assessed using a clonality score derived from Shannon entropy and using the Gini coefficient. Repertoire networks linked the top 5000 CDR3 amino acid sequences whenever two sequences differed by an edit distance of one. GLIPH2 predicted antigen specificity groups and MHC restriction for TRB CDR3 amino acid sequences. Known CMV, EBV, HIV or tissue antigen associations were flagged by matching CDR3 amino acid sequences against VDJdb and McPAS-TCR. Pre-ART, post-ART and control groups were compared with Wilcoxon signed-rank tests and Holm-Bonferroni correction. What TCRdb holds here is the immuneACCESS table cut down to in-frame rearrangements. Part of the clones is not present; checked against another copy, under half of the missing clones reflect an unresolved V gene, and the others are unexplained. V and J calls and clone size are as listed in that table; D and trimming were resolved from the DNA. The sample contains 40,000 to 50,000 clones, approximately 94% of them found a single time. The ten largest clones add up to roughly 2.2% of the sample.

This specimen consisted of unsorted PBMCs, obtained about 9.1 years after starting antiretroviral therapy. The sequence links TRBV6-5 to TRBJ2-6, with no reliable assignment of the D segment. The TCR was taken from a man aged 25-45 years with HIV. The CDR3 reads CASRFPGANVLTF. The DNA reads as follows: TGTGCCAGCAGGTTTCCCGGGGCCAACGTCCTGACTTTC.